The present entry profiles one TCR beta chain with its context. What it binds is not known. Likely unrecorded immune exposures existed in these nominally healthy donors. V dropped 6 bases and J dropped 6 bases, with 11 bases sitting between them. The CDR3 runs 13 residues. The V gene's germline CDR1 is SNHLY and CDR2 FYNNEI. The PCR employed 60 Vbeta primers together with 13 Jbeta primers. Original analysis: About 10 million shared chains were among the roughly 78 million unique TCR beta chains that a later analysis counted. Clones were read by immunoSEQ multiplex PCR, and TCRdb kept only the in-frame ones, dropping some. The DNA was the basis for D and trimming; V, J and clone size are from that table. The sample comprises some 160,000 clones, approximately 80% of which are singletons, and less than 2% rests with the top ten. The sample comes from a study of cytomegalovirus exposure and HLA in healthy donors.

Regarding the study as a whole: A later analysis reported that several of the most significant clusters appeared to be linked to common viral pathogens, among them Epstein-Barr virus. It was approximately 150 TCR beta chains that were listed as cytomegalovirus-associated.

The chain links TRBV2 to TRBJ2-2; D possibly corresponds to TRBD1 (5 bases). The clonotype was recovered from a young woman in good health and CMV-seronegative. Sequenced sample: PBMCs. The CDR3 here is CASSLRVPGELFF. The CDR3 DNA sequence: TGTGCCAGCAGCCTCAGGGTCCCCGGGGAGCTGTTTTTT.